This TCR beta chain comes out of a study of blood T cell repertoires in COVID-19. Study information: Sample material is recorded as cDNA or gDNA derived from T cells, B-cell-depleted T cells, or PBMCs.

Germline loops: CDR1 SGHAT, CDR2 FQNNGV. The CDR3 covers 17 residues. Trimming cost V 5 bases and J 8 bases; bases outside gene matches: 14. Sequencing used immunoSEQ multiplex PCR; TCRdb keeps in-frame clones, though not all of them. Among roughly 160,000 clones, around 74% were seen once, and the ten largest hold around 8.1%. The sample taken for sequencing was peripheral blood. The gene calls are TRBV11-2 and TRBJ2-1, with TRBD2 matching over 11 bases. This sequence was found in a woman aged 55 to 70 with COVID-19, enrolled during active disease. CDR3 DNA: TGTGCCAGCAGCCCCCCTAGCGGGAGGTTGTCGGAAGATGAGCAGTTCTTC. Translated, it gives CASSPPSGRLSEDEQFF.